Below, one T cell receptor (beta chain) is given with its context. What it recognizes is unknown. V shed 6 bases and J shed 7 bases, with 7 bases lying between them. There are 10 residues in the CDR3. In germline, CDR1 is DFQATT, CDR2 SNEGSKA (reference sequence). Every donor was a healthy Caucasian. This specimen belongs to a study of identical twins. Study-wide points: There is a chance that invariant MAIT and iNKT cells partially muddied zero-insertion analyses. In beta out-of-frame sequences, the excess sharing between twins was weaker.

TCRdb ran MiXCR on the 5' RACE reads and lists one entry per CDR3 protein. The sample contains roughly 720,000 distinct CDR3 sequences, 18% of which appear only once. These data were also filed under a second study, of T cells expressing NK-cell markers. This second study says: Restriction of the sorted population to alpha-beta TCR T cells was achieved in several experiments with an anti-gamma-delta TCR antibody.

Material: PBMCs. This receptor was taken from a woman aged 18-29 years in good health. The chain uses TRBV20-1 and TRBJ2-1; D is unresolved. The DNA of the CDR3 is TGCAGTGCCTTTGGAAATGAGCAGTTCTTC. Translating it yields CSAFGNEQFF.